The T cell receptor (beta chain) under discussion was sequenced for a study of blood T cell repertoires in COVID-19. Turning to the study itself: Some COVID-19 samples were acute and others convalescent; all came from the United States, Italy and Spain. Nucleic acid was either cDNA or gDNA, and it came from T cells, B-cell-depleted T cells, or PBMCs.

In the source study's methods: Nucleated cell counts were estimated from reference gene primer amplification. Assay used: immunoSEQ multiplex PCR; TCRdb lists only in-frame clones, some missing. That table gives V, J and clone size, and the DNA gave D and trimming. The sample includes 95,000 to 120,000 clones, around 83% of them seen just once. Germline V gene data show CDR1 as SNHLY and CDR2 as FYNNEI. Trimming took off 5 bases at V and 0 bases at J, with 16 bases between the two ends. This CDR3 is built from 16 residues. Sequencing was performed on peripheral blood. The V call is TRBV2, the J call TRBJ1-2, with a possible D match to TRBD1 (5 bases). This sequence originates from a woman in her seventies with acute or convalescent COVID-19. CDR3 nucleotides: TGTGCCAGCAGTACATGGCGGGGGAAAGCTAACTATGGCTACACCTTC. It yields the protein CASSTWRGKANYGYTF.